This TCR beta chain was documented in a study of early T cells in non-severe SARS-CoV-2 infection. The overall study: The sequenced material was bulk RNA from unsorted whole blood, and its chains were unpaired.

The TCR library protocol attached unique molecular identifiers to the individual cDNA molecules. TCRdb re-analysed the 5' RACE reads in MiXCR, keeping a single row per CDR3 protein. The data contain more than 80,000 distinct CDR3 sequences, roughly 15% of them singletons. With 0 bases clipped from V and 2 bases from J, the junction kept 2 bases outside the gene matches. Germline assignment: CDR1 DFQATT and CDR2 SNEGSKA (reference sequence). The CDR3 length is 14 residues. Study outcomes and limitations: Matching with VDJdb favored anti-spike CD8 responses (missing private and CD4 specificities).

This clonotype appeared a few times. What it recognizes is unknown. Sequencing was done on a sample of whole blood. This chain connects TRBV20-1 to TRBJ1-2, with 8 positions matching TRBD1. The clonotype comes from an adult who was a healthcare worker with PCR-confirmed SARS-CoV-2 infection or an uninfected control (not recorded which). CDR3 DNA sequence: TGCAGTGCTAGAGATCACAGGGGGAACTATGGCTACACCTTC. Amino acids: CSARDHRGNYGYTF.